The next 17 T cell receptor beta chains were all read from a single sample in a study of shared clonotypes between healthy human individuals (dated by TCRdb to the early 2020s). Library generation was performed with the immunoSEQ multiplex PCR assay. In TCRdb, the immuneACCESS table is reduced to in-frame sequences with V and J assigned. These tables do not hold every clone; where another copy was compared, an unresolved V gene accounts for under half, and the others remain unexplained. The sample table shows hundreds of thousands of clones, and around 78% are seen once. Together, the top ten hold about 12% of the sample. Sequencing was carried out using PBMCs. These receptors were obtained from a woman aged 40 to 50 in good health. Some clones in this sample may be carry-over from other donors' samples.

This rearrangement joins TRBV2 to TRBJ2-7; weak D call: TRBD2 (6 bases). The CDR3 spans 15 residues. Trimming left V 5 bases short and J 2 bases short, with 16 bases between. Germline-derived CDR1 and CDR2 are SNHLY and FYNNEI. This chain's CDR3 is CASSLGLARPYEQYF. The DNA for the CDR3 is TGTGCCAGCAGTCTTGGGCTAGCGAGACCCTACGAGCAGTACTTC.

The CDR3: CASSPTGLAGSSNEQFF. In DNA, the CDR3 is TGTGCCAGCAGCCCTACAGGACTAGCGGGATCTTCCAATGAGCAGTTCTTC. The chain couples TRBV4-2 to TRBJ2-1; 12 nucleotides line up with TRBD2. This CDR3 is 17 amino acids long. The germline gives CDR1 LGHNA, CDR2 YNFKEQ. V shed 4 bases and J 6 bases; nucleotides not matched to a gene: 10.

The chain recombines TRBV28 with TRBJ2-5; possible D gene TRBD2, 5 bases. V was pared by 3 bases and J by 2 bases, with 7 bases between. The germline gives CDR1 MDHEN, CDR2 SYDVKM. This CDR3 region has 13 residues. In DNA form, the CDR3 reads TGTGCCAGCAGTTTTTCGGGACAAGAGACCCAGTACTTC. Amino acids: CASSFSGQETQYF.

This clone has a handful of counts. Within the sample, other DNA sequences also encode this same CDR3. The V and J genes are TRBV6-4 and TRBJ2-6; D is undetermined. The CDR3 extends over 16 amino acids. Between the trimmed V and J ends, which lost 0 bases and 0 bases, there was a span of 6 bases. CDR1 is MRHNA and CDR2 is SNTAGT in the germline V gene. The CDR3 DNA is TGTGCCAGCAGTGACTCAGGAAGCTCTGGGGCCAACGTCCTGACTTTC. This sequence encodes CASSDSGSSGANVLTF.

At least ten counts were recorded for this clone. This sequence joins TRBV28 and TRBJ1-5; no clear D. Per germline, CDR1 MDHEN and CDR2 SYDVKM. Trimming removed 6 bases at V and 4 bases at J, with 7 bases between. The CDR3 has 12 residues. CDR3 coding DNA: TGTGCCAGCAGAAAGGTAAATCAGCCCCAGCATTTT. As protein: CASRKVNQPQHF.

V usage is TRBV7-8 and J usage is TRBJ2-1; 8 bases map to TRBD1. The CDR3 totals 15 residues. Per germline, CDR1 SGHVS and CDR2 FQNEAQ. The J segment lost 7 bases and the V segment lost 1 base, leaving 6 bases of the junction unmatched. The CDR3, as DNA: TGTGCCAGCAGCTTAGGGACAGGGTATAGTAATGAGCAGTTCTTC. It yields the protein CASSLGTGYSNEQFF.

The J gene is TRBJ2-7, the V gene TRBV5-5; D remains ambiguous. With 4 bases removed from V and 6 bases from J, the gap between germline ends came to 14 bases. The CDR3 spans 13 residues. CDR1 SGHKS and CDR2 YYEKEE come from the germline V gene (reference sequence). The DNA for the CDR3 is TGTGCCAGCAGCCCGACCCGTTGGACCGAGCAGTACTTC. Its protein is CASSPTRWTEQYF.

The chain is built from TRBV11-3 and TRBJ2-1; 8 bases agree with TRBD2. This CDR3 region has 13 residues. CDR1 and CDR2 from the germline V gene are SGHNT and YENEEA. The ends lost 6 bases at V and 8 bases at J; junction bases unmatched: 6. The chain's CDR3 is CASSSGLAYEQFF. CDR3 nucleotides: TGTGCCAGCAGTTCCGGACTAGCCTATGAGCAGTTCTTC.

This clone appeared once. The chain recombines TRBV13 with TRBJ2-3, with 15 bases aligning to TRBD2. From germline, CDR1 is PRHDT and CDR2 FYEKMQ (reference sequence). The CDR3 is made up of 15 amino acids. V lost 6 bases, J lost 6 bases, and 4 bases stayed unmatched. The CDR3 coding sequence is TGTGCCAGCAGATACGGGACTAGCGGGGGGGATACGCAGTATTTT. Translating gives CASRYGTSGGDTQYF.

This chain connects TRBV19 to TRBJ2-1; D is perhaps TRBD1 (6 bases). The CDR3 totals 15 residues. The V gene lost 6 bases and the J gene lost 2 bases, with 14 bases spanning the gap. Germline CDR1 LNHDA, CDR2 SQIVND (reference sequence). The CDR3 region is CASSPGTSTYNEQFF. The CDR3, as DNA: TGTGCCAGTAGCCCCGGGACATCAACCTACAATGAGCAGTTCTTC.

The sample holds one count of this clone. This chain's CDR3 is CASSSGFFDGYTF. Here the CDR3 DNA reads TGTGCCAGCAGCTCAGGGTTCTTTGATGGCTACACCTTC. V usage is TRBV4-2 and J usage is TRBJ1-2, with D possibly being TRBD1 (5 bases). There are 13 residues in the CDR3. V lost 5 bases and J 6 bases, leaving 13 bases between the germline ends. The germline gives CDR1 LGHNA, CDR2 YNFKEQ.

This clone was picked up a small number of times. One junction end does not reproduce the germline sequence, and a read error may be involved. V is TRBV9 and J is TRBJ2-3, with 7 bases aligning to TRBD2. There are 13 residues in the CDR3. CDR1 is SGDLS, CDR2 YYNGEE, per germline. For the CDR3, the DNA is TGTGCCAGCAGCGTATCCTCTACTTCCGGGACTAACTTT. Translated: CASSVSSTSGTNF. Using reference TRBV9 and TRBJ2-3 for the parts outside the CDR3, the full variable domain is DSGVTQTPKHLITATGQRVTLRCSPRSGDLSVYWYQQSLDQGLQFLIQYYNGEERAKGNILERFSAQQFPDLHSELNLSSLELGDSALYFCASSVSSTSGTNFGPGTRLTVL.

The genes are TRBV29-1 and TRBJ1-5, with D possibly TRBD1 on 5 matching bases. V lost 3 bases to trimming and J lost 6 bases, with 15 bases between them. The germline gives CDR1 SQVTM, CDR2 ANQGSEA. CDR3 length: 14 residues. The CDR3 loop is CSVDSGDGGQPQHF. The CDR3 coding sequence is TGCAGCGTTGATTCGGGGGACGGGGGTCAGCCCCAGCATTTT.

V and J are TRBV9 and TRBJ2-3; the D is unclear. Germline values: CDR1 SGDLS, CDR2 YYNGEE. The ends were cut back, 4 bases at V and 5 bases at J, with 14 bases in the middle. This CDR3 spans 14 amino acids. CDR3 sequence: CASSPLAREDTQYF. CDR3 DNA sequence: TGTGCCAGCAGCCCCTTGGCCCGAGAAGATACGCAGTATTTT.

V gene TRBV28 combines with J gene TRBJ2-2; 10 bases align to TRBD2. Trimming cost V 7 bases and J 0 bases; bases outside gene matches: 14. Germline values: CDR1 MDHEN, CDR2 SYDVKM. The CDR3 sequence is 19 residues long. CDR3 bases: TGTGCCAGCAACCTCCGTGGACTAGCGGACATAGCGAACACCGGGGAGCTGTTTTTT. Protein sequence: CASNLRGLADIANTGELFF.

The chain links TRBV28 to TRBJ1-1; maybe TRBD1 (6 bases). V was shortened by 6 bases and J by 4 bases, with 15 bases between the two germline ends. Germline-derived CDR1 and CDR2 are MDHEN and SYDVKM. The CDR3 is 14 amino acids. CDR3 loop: CASRPNRGPTEAFF. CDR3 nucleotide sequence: TGTGCCAGCAGACCCAATCGGGGGCCCACTGAAGCTTTCTTT.

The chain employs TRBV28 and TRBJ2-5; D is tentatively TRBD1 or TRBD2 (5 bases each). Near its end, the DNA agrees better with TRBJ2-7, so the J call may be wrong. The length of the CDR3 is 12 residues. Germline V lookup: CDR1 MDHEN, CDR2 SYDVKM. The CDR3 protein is CASRVSGTEQYF. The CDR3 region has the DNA TGTGCCAGCAGGGTATCAGGGACCGAGCAGTACTTC.